Detailed here is one T cell receptor (beta chain). A single count supports this clonotype. Which antigen it targets is not known. No much larger clonotype is one base removed from it; base qualities were not supplied. Including cysteine and phenylalanine, the CDR3 has 14 amino acids. Just the 42-base CDR3 DNA is kept, in frame starting at base 1. In the germline V gene, CDR1 corresponds to ENHRY and CDR2 to SYGVKD. Relative to germline, V is missing 6 bases and J is missing 2 bases, with 7 bases of the junction outside any gene match. This specimen comes from a study of blood T cells in healthy people across ages (dated by TCRdb to about 2015). For the wider study: In model experiments, template switching captured about one uniquely barcoded TCR beta cDNA molecule for every two T cells. The study measured age-related changes in TCR beta repertoire diversity using deep sequencing normalized with unique cDNA molecular identifiers. Four age groups were formed from the donors: young (average approximately 16 years), middle-aged (approximately 40), aged (around 68) and long-lived (approximately 78). To avoid experimental bias, donors of different ages were spread randomly across the sequencing lanes. Using the same blood draw, the study looked at two additional independent replicas of 1 million unique cDNA reads for two donors, one aged 18 to 30 and the other aged 80 or older. Study-level results and caveats: A strong correlation was found between observed TCR beta diversity and the percentage of naive T cells measured by flow cytometry. Conclusive comparison of naive and antigen-experienced compartments was prevented by the profiling of bulk unsorted PBMCs. Observed TCR beta diversity per million T cells fell roughly linearly with age, and a significant reduction was already apparent by age about 36. The long-lived group showed more naive CD4+ T cells, fewer expanded clones and increased TCR diversity than the aged group, suggesting age selection. The CMV infection status of donors was not known, potentially confounding age-related changes in expanded clonotypes. Total diversity estimates from one million sequenced T cells were considered lower bounds and underestimates.

The library was built by means of 5' RACE. Instrument used: Illumina HiSeq 2500. A second roughly 6 to 11 cycle PCR used a sample-barcoded 5' primer and a J-beta primer mix. Each TCR beta cDNA molecule received a unique molecular identifier from a template-switch 5' adaptor carrying 12 random nucleotides. Each sample yielded at least 3 million CDR3-containing paired-end reads. The Mint cDNA synthesis kit, primed by a TRBC-specific oligonucleotide, was used to synthesize first-strand cDNA from all RNA. Following uracil-DNA glycosylase treatment, a first 18-cycle PCR with universal primers M1SS and BC2_uni_R was performed on all cDNA. On the study's bioinformatics: Each sample was normalized by randomly selecting 1 million high-quality reads, each carrying a distinct molecular identifier. Instead of being binned into consensus sequences, reads that shared molecular identifiers were thrown out. MiTCR, run with a Q25 quality threshold and the strictest error-elimination algorithm, handled CDR3 identification, clonotype clustering and error correction. A nonparametric unseen species model using Euler transformation provided a lower-bound estimate of total TCR beta diversity. The public reads were quality trimmed at Q25 with fastp and then assembled into clones with MiXCR by TCRdb, keeping productive beta chains. Entries are consolidated by CDR3 protein sequence, retaining the most common genes and DNA. What appears here as the V and J calls and clone size reflects TCRdb's work, not the paper's. In this sample the table shows 1,300,000 or so distinct CDR3 sequences, roughly 64% of which occur a single time. The ten largest clones represent about 6.7% of the sample.

Donors were approximately 42 systemically healthy Caucasian individuals from Russia aged roughly 6 to 90 years. Approximately 9 milliliters of peripheral blood were collected from each donor into EDTA-treated Vacutainer tubes. Ficoll-Paque density-gradient centrifugation was used to isolate PBMCs, with at least 6.5 million per sample. Trizol reagent was used to extract total RNA from PBMCs, with at least 5.5 micrograms per sample. For every donor, an aliquot of PBMCs went through flow cytometry to measure the percentages of naive CD45RAhigh/CD27high T cells. Sequenced input: blood. The sequence was collected from a man between 18 and 35 years old in good health. The chain links TRBV10-3 with TRBJ2-7; 7 bases in the junction line up with TRBD1. The sequenced DNA is TGTGCCATCAGAGACGGACAGGTTGCCTACGAGCAGTACTTC. The encoded protein is CAIRDGQVAYEQYF.